These 18 T cell receptor beta chains came from one sample sequenced in a study of OX40 agonist ivuxolimab in advanced cancers. The library was made by the immunoSEQ multiplex PCR assay. Held by TCRdb, this immuneACCESS table contains in-frame sequences only and omits some clones. Under half of the omission traces to an unresolved V gene where checked; the cause of the rest is unknown. The sample data list some 70,000 clones, and almost 90% of these were observed just once. Clones ranked in the top ten supply 2.5% to 3.5% of the sample. Sequenced here: CD4+ or CD8+ T cells sorted from blood, sampled in a trial of the OX40 agonist ivuxolimab. These receptors were taken from an adult with an advanced solid tumor such as melanoma, head and neck, liver or kidney cancer.

The chain couples TRBV7-8 to TRBJ1-1; a possible D gene is TRBD1 (5 bases). The V end lost 1 base, the J end lost 4 bases, and 13 bases lay between the germline ends. The CDR3 covers 15 residues. Germline CDR1 is SGHVS and CDR2 is FQNEAQ. The CDR3, as DNA: TGTGCCAGCAGCTTAGATGGGATTGGGGGCACTGAAGCTTTCTTT. Residues: CASSLDGIGGTEAFF.

The chain links TRBV19 to TRBJ1-4; the match to TRBD1 covers 8 bases. The CDR3 totals 14 residues. Looked up from germline, CDR1 is LNHDA and CDR2 is SQIVND (reference sequence). V was pared by 9 bases and J by 4 bases, with 7 bases of the junction left unmatched. The CDR3 DNA is TGTGCCAGCAGCATCACAGGGGGTAATGAAAAACTGTTTTTT. This sequence encodes CASSITGGNEKLFF.

Details on this clone: Other DNA sequences in the same sample also yield this CDR3. This chain links TRBV5-1 with TRBJ2-7; D possibly corresponds to TRBD1 (6 bases). V was cut by 0 bases and J by 2 bases, with 12 bases left in between. Germline CDR1 SGHRS, CDR2 YFSETQ. CDR3 length equals 15 residues. CDR3 coding DNA: TGCGCCAGCAGCTTGGCCGGGACAAATGCCTACGAGCAGTACTTC. The encoded protein is CASSLAGTNAYEQYF. Full variable domain (missing parts from reference TRBV5-1 and TRBJ2-7): KAGVTQTPRYLIKTRGQQVTLSCSPISGHRSVSWYQQTPGQGLQFLFEYFSETQRNKGNFPGRFSGRQFSNSRSEMNVSTLELGDSALYLCASSLAGTNAYEQYFGPGTRLTVT.

Here the CDR3 DNA reads TGTGCCAGCAGTTTCACCGGGACAGGGCTCTACGAGCAGTACTTC. This codes for CASSFTGTGLYEQYF. The chain carries TRBV27 and TRBJ2-7; TRBD1 aligns across 9 bases. The CDR3 consists of 15 residues. V lost 3 bases to trimming and J lost 3 bases; unmatched junction nucleotides: 6. CDR1 and CDR2 from the germline V gene are MNHEY and SMNVEV (reference sequence).

The chain combines TRBV6-1 with TRBJ1-5, with D possibly TRBD1 on 6 matching bases. Germline lookup yields CDR1 MNHNS and CDR2 SASEGT. This CDR3 is 14 amino acids long. V lost 3 bases and J lost 5, with 11 bases in between. The CDR3 loop reads CASSEGGAYQPQHF. The CDR3, as DNA: TGTGCCAGCAGTGAGGGGGGCGCTTATCAGCCCCAGCATTTT.

The CDR3 nucleotides are TGCGCCAGCAGCCAAGATCGGGCTAACTATGGCTACACCTTC. Encoded protein: CASSQDRANYGYTF. This rearrangement joins TRBV4-1 to TRBJ1-2, with unresolved D. Between the trimmed V and J ends, which lost 0 bases and 0 bases, there was a span of 5 bases. The CDR3 covers 14 residues. Germline assignment: CDR1 MGHRA and CDR2 YSYEKL.

This chain links TRBV6-5 with TRBJ2-3; TRBD1 matches 8 bases. CDR1 is MNHEY, CDR2 SVGAGI, per germline. The CDR3 consists of 16 residues. After removal of 4 bases from V and 1 base from J, the junction contained 7 bases not matched to a gene. The CDR3 nucleotides are TGTGCCAGCAGTTCCTCTCCGGGACAGGGCACAGATACGCAGTATTTT. As protein: CASSSSPGQGTDTQYF.

The rearrangement links TRBV18 to TRBJ1-2; 12 bases line up with TRBD1. CDR3 length equals 14 residues. Germline lookup yields CDR1 KGHSH and CDR2 LQKENI. Trimming took 3 bases from V and 8 from J; bases not matched to a gene: 4. CDR3 sequence reads: CASSPGQGAGGYTF. The CDR3 DNA sequence: TGTGCCAGCTCACCGGGACAGGGGGCGGGCGGCTACACCTTC.

The gene calls are TRBV7-2 and TRBJ2-7; D is perhaps TRBD1 (6 bases). Between the trimmed V and J ends, which lost 4 bases and 2 bases, there was a span of 15 bases. This CDR3 contains 15 residues. The germline V gene encodes CDR1 SGHTA and CDR2 FQGNSA. CDR3 sequence (DNA): TGTGCCAGCAGCTCTGGACAGCCCTCAACCTACGAGCAGTACTTC. Translated, it gives CASSSGQPSTYEQYF.

The rearrangement joins TRBV6-6 to TRBJ1-2; D is ambiguous. Germline V gene lookup returns CDR1 MNHNY and CDR2 SVGAGI (reference sequence). This CDR3 is built from 15 residues. Trimming removed 1 base at V and 4 bases at J, with 13 bases between. The CDR3, as DNA: TGTGCCAGCAGTTACTTCCAGGCTGAATCCTATGGCTACACCTTC. Amino acids: CASSYFQAESYGYTF.

The gene calls are TRBV6-1 and TRBJ2-3; D ambiguous. This CDR3 comprises 12 residues. V was clipped by 1 base and J by 3 bases, with 2 bases between them. CDR1 and CDR2 (germline): MNHNS, SASEGT. CDR3 protein: CASSEGTDTQYF. CDR3 DNA: TGTGCCAGCAGTGAAGGAACAGATACGCAGTATTTT.

V is TRBV28 and J is TRBJ2-7, with D possibly being TRBD2 (6 bases). V dropped 6 bases and J dropped 0 bases, with 9 bases sitting between them. Germline CDR1 is MDHEN and CDR2 is SYDVKM. This CDR3 contains 13 residues. The CDR3 loop reads CASSRGSSYEQYF. The CDR3 bases are TGTGCCAGCAGCCGGGGGAGCTCCTACGAGCAGTACTTC.

This clone was observed once. This chain links TRBV6-5 with TRBJ2-1; 7 nucleotides line up with TRBD2. CDR1 and CDR2 (germline): MNHEY, SVGAGI. The J segment lost 10 bases and the V segment lost 2 bases, leaving 5 bases of the junction unmatched. The CDR3 is 13 amino acids. The DNA of the CDR3 is TGTGCCAGCAGTTACCGGGACTACCTGGAGCAGTTCTTC. It codes for CASSYRDYLEQFF.

V usage is TRBV30 and J usage is TRBJ1-2; no clear D gene. Trimming took off 4 bases at V and 3 bases at J, with 9 bases between the two ends. The CDR3 totals 12 residues. The germline CDR1 and CDR2 sequences are GTSNPN and SVGIG (reference sequence). This CDR3 is CAWNDNHYGYTF. The CDR3 DNA reads TGTGCCTGGAACGACAATCACTATGGCTACACCTTC.

The chain is built from TRBV28 and TRBJ2-7; TRBD1 agrees at 10 bases. This CDR3 contains 16 residues. Germline CDR1 reads MDHEN; CDR2 reads SYDVKM. Trimming took 1 base from V and 4 from J; bases not matched to a gene: 7. The CDR3 coding sequence is TGTGCCAGCAGTTTATTCAAAGGGACAGGGGAATACGAGCAGTACTTC. Translation gives CASSLFKGTGEYEQYF.

This clone qualifies as medium-sized. The chain is built from TRBV2 and TRBJ2-7; perhaps TRBD2 as D (5 bases). The CDR3 sequence is 13 residues long. V dropped 7 bases and J dropped 7 bases, with 17 bases sitting between them. The germline V gene encodes CDR1 SNHLY and CDR2 FYNNEI. The CDR3 DNA reads as TGTGCCAGCAACGCCATCGGAGGATGGGAGCAGTACTTC. Amino acid sequence: CASNAIGGWEQYF.

The chain employs TRBV5-1 and TRBJ2-5; the match to TRBD1 covers 10 bases. This CDR3 has 16 amino acids. V gave up 1 base and J gave up 5 bases; unmatched junction bases: 8. CDR1 SGHRS and CDR2 YFSETQ come from the germline V gene. CDR3 nucleotides: TGCGCCAGCAGCTTGCGGGGGACAGGGGAAGGTGAGACCCAGTACTTC. This gives the protein CASSLRGTGEGETQYF.

The chain joins TRBV13 to TRBJ1-2, with 7 bases matching TRBD1. The germline CDR1 and CDR2 sequences are PRHDT and FYEKMQ (reference sequence). V was clipped by 10 bases and J by 8 bases; unmatched bases: 13. The CDR3 covers 13 residues. CDR3: CAMRDSAIGGYTF. In DNA form, the CDR3 reads TGTGCCATGAGGGACAGCGCCATCGGGGGCTACACCTTC.